This record concerns one T cell receptor (beta chain) sequence. In terms of age and location, participants ranged from about 18 to 95 years and lived in about two dozen US areas. Per the original methods: Researchers report that nucleated cell counts were estimated from reference gene primer amplification. Libraries were prepared by immunoSEQ multiplex PCR; TCRdb keeps only in-frame clonotypes and omits some of them. That table supplies the V and J calls and clone size; D and trimming were determined from the DNA. The sample holds under 350,000 clones; about 86% are singletons and the top ten take 4% to 5.5%. This sample stems from a study of blood T cell repertoires in COVID-19. Study overall: The United States, Italy and Spain were the sources of the acute and convalescent COVID-19 samples. Nucleic acid was either cDNA or gDNA, and it came from T cells, B-cell-depleted T cells, or PBMCs.

V trimming: 1 base; J trimming: 1 base; junction bases outside the gene matches: 7. The CDR3 runs 17 residues. Germline loops: CDR1 SEHNR, CDR2 FQNEAQ (reference sequence). The sample taken for sequencing was PBMCs or T cells enriched from blood (not recorded which). The chain links TRBV7-9 to TRBJ2-3, with 8 bases fitting TRBD2. The source of this sequence is a woman in her forties with acute COVID-19. CDR3 loop: CASSLGGGQWGTDTQYF. In DNA form, the CDR3 reads TGTGCCAGCAGCTTAGGCGGGGGGCAATGGGGCACAGATACGCAGTATTTT.